This entry concerns a single TCR beta chain. What antigen it recognizes has not been identified. Nothing much larger sits one base from this clone, and base qualities are not available. Genomic DNA was isolated using the Qiagen DNeasy kit from unsorted PBMCs as well as from negatively selected CD4+ and CD8+ fractions. Amplification of TCR beta CDR3 regions was done by immunoSEQ multiplex PCR with primers that anneal to V and J segments. Amplification bias was minimized using a synthetic immune receptor repertoire, and residual bias was removed computationally after sequencing. Regarding the original processing steps: Custom Python scripts were used to quantify repertoire diversity as the Shannon entropy index. The unsorted, CD4+ and CD8+ repertoires were each analyzed separately, with the exception of combined analyses, where CD4+ and CD8+ sequences were merged in silico. Clonal expansion was defined as a frequency increase of at least 2-fold after treatment compared with C1D1, and clones undetected at baseline were assigned a pseudocount of 0.5. Clones with 0 or 1 copy at C1D1 were defined as singleton clones, while clones with 2 or more copies were defined as non-singleton clones. Clones expanded in unsorted samples were labelled as CD4+, CD8+ or unknown by matching protein sequences in sorted samples from the same patient. Wilcoxon tests on paired samples were used to test diversity changes from C1D1 to C4D1. The clones in this table, taken by TCRdb from immuneACCESS, are in-frame only. Not every clone is retained; where verified, under half of the shortfall comes from an unresolved V gene, and the cause of the rest is unknown. V and J calls and clone size are as listed in that table; D and trimming were resolved from the DNA. This sample has fewer than 100,000 clones in its table, and more than 90% of those were observed once. Roughly 2.8% of the sample goes to the ten largest clones.

These data are taken from a study of PD-1 blockade in classical Hodgkin lymphoma (dated by TCRdb to 2020 to 2021). For the study in its entirety: Nivolumab dosing was 3 mg/kg intravenously every 2 weeks, continuing until either disease progression or unacceptable toxicity. A peripheral blood immune signature of response to PD-1 blockade in classical Hodgkin lymphoma was defined using TCR beta sequencing and CyTOF.

The CDR3 holds 16 amino acids from the cysteine to the phenylalanine. Only the CDR3 DNA stays, 48 bases, in frame from base 1. Via the germline V gene (reference sequence), CDR1 is SSHAT and CDR2 FNYEAQ. The germline V end is reduced by 5 bases and the J end by 1 base; junction bases left unmatched: 5. The intended sense of this specimen's time point label: cycle 1 day 1 (C1D1), immediately before nivolumab initiation. Relapse after autologous stem cell transplantation had occurred in all trial patients, and cohorts A, B and C were distinguished by prior brentuximab vedotin exposure. A total of under 70 patients with relapsed/refractory classical Hodgkin lymphoma made up the trial cohort, and each patient's best overall response was complete response, partial response or progressive disease. Single-agent nivolumab was administered to trial patients in the multi-cohort phase II CheckMate 205 trial. An independent review committee assessed best overall response by applying the 2007 International Working Group response criteria. Trial PBMCs were collected immediately before nivolumab initiation (C1D1) and during therapy at cycle 2 day 1 and cycle 4 day 1. Peripheral blood was collected in 8 mL Vacutainer Cell Preparation Tubes, from which PBMCs were isolated by centrifugation and then cryopreserved.

Findings and caveats that apply to the study as a whole: The study covered only a single clinical trial cohort, and the causes of the repertoire differences, possibly disease activity or prior therapy, were still not defined. Trial patients achieving complete response had baseline diversity similar to newly diagnosed patients, whereas partial responders and progressors had significantly lower diversity. By C4D1, a significant rise was seen in CD4+ TCR diversity but not in CD8+ TCR diversity (p=0.0027 vs p=0.16), and the rise was most apparent among complete responders (p=0.02). Baseline TCR diversity was reported to be lower in newly diagnosed patients than in healthy donors, and even lower in relapsed/refractory patients. Lower diversity was seen in patients whose nivolumab began less than 1 year after ASCT, and these patients were left out of later analyses so that immune reconstitution would not confound the results.

The TCR was taken from a human donor with classical Hodgkin lymphoma. The sequencing here drew on peripheral blood mononuclear cells (PBMCs), taken at baseline. The V and J segments used are TRBV7-7 and TRBJ2-2; 9 nucleotides in the junction match TRBD1. Here is the DNA: TGTGCCAGCAGCCGAACAGGGGGCCAGAACACCGGGGAGCTGTTTTTT. It translates to CASSRTGGQNTGELFF.